This T cell receptor beta chain emerged from a study of CD8+CD57+ T cells in acquired aplastic anemia (dated by TCRdb to 2016 to 2018). The study in broad terms: DNA extracted from sorted CD4+ and CD8+ cells had a mean of around 3 ug, with a range of roughly 0.2 to 27.4 ug.

TCR beta VDJ combination and CDR3 sequence profiling used genomic DNA as the template. An Illumina HiSeq 2000 was used for TCR repertoire sequencing. The paper's processing steps were these. TRBV/TRBJ rearrangement plots, CDR3 size and DJ length profiles, and Simpson's diversity index were used to evaluate the repertoires. The most abundant DNA sequence in the deep sequencing data was taken as the immunodominant clone. CDR3 amino acid sequences were checked for sharing between subjects and were compared against published repertoires and the VDJdb database. TCRdb's own reprocessing of the public reads used fastp at Q25 and MiXCR and kept productive beta chains. A single entry per CDR3 protein holds the most common genes and DNA from its merged rows. The V and J calls reflect TCRdb's pipeline rather than the authors' work. The sample has some 290,000 distinct CDR3 sequences on record, approximately 57% of them singletons. The ten largest clones take up roughly 8% of the sample.

General conclusions and limits of the study: Although under 35 CD8+ CDR3 sequences were shared by patients and controls, these sequences appeared highly expressed in patients and within the immunodominant clones of patients. Between patients and healthy controls, no significant difference in CD8+ Simpson's diversity was found (P=0.060).

CDR1 and CDR2, looked up from the germline V gene, are SQVTM and ANQGSEA. The CDR3 covers 16 residues, taking in both the cysteine and the phenylalanine. The only DNA kept is the CDR3, 48 bases in frame from the first base. V sheds 4 bases and J sheds 0 bases, leaving 13 bases between their ends. Notes on this clonotype: It has no known antigen specificity. No clone much larger than this one lies a single base away; base qualities are absent.

In the study, sorted CD4+ and CD8+ blood T cells from patients with severe aplastic anemia and from healthy subjects underwent deep sequencing of TCR repertoires. Ficoll-Paque density gradient centrifugation was used to isolate peripheral blood mononuclear cells. Before DNA extraction, CD4+ and CD8+ T cells were sorted with FACS or magnetic beads. The sequencing input was sorted CD4+, CD8+, or CD8+CD57+ T cells (not recorded which) from PBMCs. The source of this sequence is a human donor with severe aplastic anemia or a healthy control (not recorded which). Recombination connected TRBV29-1 to TRBJ2-6, with an unclear D gene assignment. The CDR3 protein: CSVGKGETSGANVLTF. The sequenced DNA: TGCAGCGTTGGTAAGGGCGAGACCTCTGGGGCCAACGTCCTGACTTTC.